The 31 T cell receptor beta chains given below trace back to one sample, sequenced in a study. Cells sorted as Tregs were CD4+, CD25+ and CD127-/low. From the 5' RACE reads, TCRdb called clonotypes with MiXCR, one entry per CDR3 protein. The sample contains more than 8,500 distinct CDR3 sequences, around 25% of which appear only once. Sequenced sample: Tregs sorted from blood. The receptors shown here come from a female donor with breast cancer.

This clonotype is classed as medium-sized. V usage is TRBV12-3 or TRBV12-4 and J usage is TRBJ1-1, with D possibly matching TRBD1 (6 bases). Trimming shortened V by 3 bases and J by 6 bases, and 14 bases separated the two germline ends. The CDR3 runs 14 residues. The CDR3 coding sequence is TGTGCCAGCAGTTTCCCCACAGGGAGGGCTGAAGCTTTCTTT. Amino acids: CASSFPTGRAEAFF.

The rearrangement uses TRBV10-1 and TRBJ2-7; 7 nucleotides match TRBD2. From germline, CDR1 is WNHNN and CDR2 SYGVQD (reference sequence). The CDR3 is 13 residues long. The ends lost 3 bases at V and 6 bases at J; junction bases unmatched: 5. The CDR3 loop is CASSDSGTTEQYF. DNA of the CDR3: TGCGCCAGCAGTGATTCCGGGACTACCGAGCAGTACTTC.

This clonotype was detected many times. The V and J genes are TRBV5-6 and TRBJ2-1, with D possibly being TRBD1 (5 bases). CDR1 SGHDT and CDR2 YYEEEE come from the germline V gene. CDR3 length: 14 amino acids. The V end lost 1 base, the J end lost 8 bases, and 13 bases lay between the germline ends. The CDR3 is CASSLSTKGYEQFF. The CDR3 DNA is TGTGCCAGCAGCTTGTCGACCAAGGGGTATGAGCAGTTCTTC.

This clonotype was found many times. The J gene is TRBJ2-1, the V gene TRBV4-1; D is unresolved. Trimming shortened V by 0 bases and J by 3 bases, and 15 bases separated the two germline ends. The CDR3 is 17 residues long. From germline, CDR1 is MGHRA and CDR2 YSYEKL. CDR3 protein: CASSQDTRPAGYNEQFF. The CDR3 nucleotides read TGCGCCAGCAGCCAAGATACCCGGCCTGCCGGCTACAATGAGCAGTTCTTC.

This clonotype was seen a handful of times. The rearrangement joins TRBV6-5 to TRBJ2-2, with D perhaps TRBD2 (6 bases). The CDR3 is 16 residues long. The V end lost 0 bases, the J end lost 3 bases, and 11 bases lay between the germline ends. In germline, CDR1 is MNHEY, CDR2 SVGAGI. This CDR3 is CASSYSSREDTGELFF. CDR3 bases: TGTGCCAGCAGTTACTCTTCCAGGGAGGACACCGGGGAGCTGTTTTTT.

The J gene is TRBJ2-1, the V gene TRBV11-2, with D possibly being TRBD1 or TRBD2 (6 bases each). The CDR3 has 16 residues. V dropped 6 bases and J dropped 4 bases, with 19 bases sitting between them. Germline-derived CDR1 and CDR2 are SGHAT and FQNNGV. The CDR3 reads CASSTRQEGFYNEQFF. The DNA for the CDR3 is TGTGCCAGCAGTACCCGACAGGAGGGATTTTACAATGAGCAGTTCTTC.

This clonotype has a count of ten or more. One junction end does not reproduce the germline sequence, and a read error may be involved. The chain joins TRBV7-6 to TRBJ2-1, with unresolved D. Germline CDR1 SGHVS, CDR2 FNYEAQ. This CDR3 is built from 15 residues. CDR3 sequence reads: CASSLAGEVYDEQFF. CDR3 nucleotide sequence: TGTGCCAGCAGCTTAGCCGGAGAGGTCTACGATGAGCAGTTCTTC.

This clonotype is medium-sized (0.01 to 0.1%) by share. V usage is TRBV4-1 and J usage is TRBJ1-1; 8 bases agree with TRBD1. Germline assignment: CDR1 MGHRA and CDR2 YSYEKL. The junction had 3 bases not matched to a gene; V was cut back by 3 bases and J by 0 bases. There are 15 residues in the CDR3. The CDR3, as DNA: TGCGCCAGCAGCCATCCGGGACAGGTGAACACTGAAGCTTTCTTT. Encoded protein: CASSHPGQVNTEAFF.

About this clonotype: Germline is not matched at one junction end, which may reflect a read error. The rearrangement uses TRBV4-1 and TRBJ1-2; D possibly corresponds to TRBD1 (5 bases). This CDR3 contains 17 residues. Germline V gene sequence: CDR1 MGHRA, CDR2 YSYEKL. The DNA for the CDR3 is TGCACCAGCAGCCAAGAGGGACCAGGTATTATAGGGTATGGCTACACCTTC. Its translation is CTSSQEGPGIIGYGYTF.

This clonotype qualifies as medium-sized. The rearrangement links TRBV7-6 to TRBJ2-1, with D maybe TRBD2 (5 bases). Per the germline V gene, CDR1 is SGHVS and CDR2 is FNYEAQ. V was clipped by 9 bases and J by 4 bases, with 19 bases between them. CDR3 length: 15 amino acids. The CDR3 nucleotides read TGTGCCAGTACCCCCAGCGGTTCCGGGTACAATGAGCAGTTCTTC. This codes for CASTPSGSGYNEQFF.

This clonotype qualifies as medium-sized. This chain connects TRBV10-3 to TRBJ1-2, with D hard to call. Trimming stripped 0 bases from V and 8 bases from J, with 13 bases between. This CDR3 is built from 14 residues. Per germline, CDR1 ENHRY and CDR2 SYGVKD. CDR3 region: CAISESSTIDGYTF. Written as DNA, the CDR3 is TGTGCCATCAGTGAGTCGTCGACGATCGACGGCTACACCTTC.

The rearrangement uses TRBV9 and TRBJ2-1; TRBD2 agrees at 7 bases. The V and J ends lost 0 bases and 5 bases, in that order; junction bases with no gene match: 8. CDR1 is SGDLS, CDR2 YYNGEE, per germline. The CDR3 extends over 16 amino acids. The CDR3 sequence is CASSVGGLAEDNEQFF. CDR3 in DNA: TGTGCCAGCAGCGTAGGAGGTCTAGCGGAAGACAATGAGCAGTTCTTC.

This rearrangement joins TRBV7-3 to TRBJ2-3; the D is unclear. This CDR3 is 15 amino acids long. The germline V and J ends were trimmed by 3 bases and 2 bases, with 12 bases remaining between them. Germline V gene data show CDR1 as SGHTA and CDR2 as FQGTGA. The CDR3 is CASSLGPRATDTQYF. The DNA for the CDR3 is TGTGCCAGCAGCTTGGGCCCCCGGGCCACAGATACGCAGTATTTT.

This clonotype was counted many times. The rearrangement uses TRBV5-6 and TRBJ2-3, with D uncertain. The CDR3 contains 14 residues. Trimming stripped 4 bases from V and 6 bases from J, with 15 bases between. CDR1 and CDR2 from the germline V gene are SGHDT and YYEEEE. CDR3 sequence: CASSPRPPTDTQYF. The CDR3 DNA follows: TGTGCCAGCAGCCCCCGGCCCCCGACCGATACGCAGTATTTT.

The chain links TRBV7-9 to TRBJ2-7; a possible D gene is TRBD2 (5 bases). Germline lookup yields CDR1 SEHNR and CDR2 FQNEAQ (reference sequence). Trimming took 1 base from V and 6 from J, leaving 10 bases between them. CDR3 length: 13 residues. CDR3 nucleotide sequence: TGTGCCAGCAGCTTAGGAGGGTCGTCCGAGCAGTACTTC. Its translation is CASSLGGSSEQYF.

In its sample, this clonotype ranks as medium-sized. This rearrangement joins TRBV4-1 to TRBJ2-7; 12 nucleotides line up with TRBD2. V shed 0 bases, J shed 3 bases, and the junction held 6 bases outside the gene matches. The CDR3 consists of 17 residues. Germline-derived CDR1 and CDR2 are MGHRA and YSYEKL. CDR3 DNA sequence: TGCGCCAGCAGCCAAGATCCCTCTAGCGGGAGGGTCTACGAGCAGTACTTC. Its translation: CASSQDPSSGRVYEQYF.

This clonotype rates as medium-sized. The chain uses TRBV12-3 or TRBV12-4 and TRBJ2-7, with TRBD2 as a possible D gene (6 bases). Between the trimmed V and J ends, which lost 5 bases and 2 bases, there was a span of 16 bases. The CDR3 is made up of 15 amino acids. CDR3 nucleotides: TGTGCCAGCAGTAGCCCCGGGACTGTTACCTACGAGCAGTACTTC. This codes for CASSSPGTVTYEQYF.

At least ten counts were recorded for this clonotype. The genes are TRBV24-1 and TRBJ2-1, with D tentatively TRBD1 or TRBD2 (5 bases each). V lost 5 bases and J lost 8, with 12 bases in between. This CDR3 is 13 amino acids long. Germline values: CDR1 KGHDR, CDR2 SFDVKD. CDR3 in amino acids: CATSGDAADEQFF. CDR3 bases: TGTGCCACCAGTGGGGACGCAGCGGATGAGCAGTTCTTC.

The chain employs TRBV2 and TRBJ2-3, with 12 bases that match TRBD1. Germline V lookup: CDR1 SNHLY, CDR2 FYNNEI. The CDR3 runs 19 residues. The junction had 14 bases not matched to a gene; V was cut back by 4 bases and J by 3 bases. CDR3 DNA: TGTGCCAGCAGTGCTGGGACAGGGGGCGCGTGGGGCGGAACAGATACGCAGTATTTT. Its translation is CASSAGTGGAWGGTDTQYF.

For the CDR3, the DNA is TGCGCCAGCAGTCTTCGACAGGGAGATCAGCCCCAGCATTTT. Translating it yields CASSLRQGDQPQHF. The chain employs TRBV4-1 and TRBJ1-5, with 7 bases matching TRBD1. V shed 6 bases and J 5 bases; nucleotides not matched to a gene: 7. The CDR3 has 14 amino acids. Germline V gives CDR1 MGHRA, CDR2 YSYEKL.

This clonotype was observed at least ten times. This chain uses TRBV5-1 with TRBJ1-1; a possible D gene is TRBD1 (5 bases). Deletions cut 0 bases from V and 4 bases from J, with 13 bases between. Germline CDR1 SGHRS, CDR2 YFSETQ. CDR3 length: 15 amino acids. CDR3: CASSLVGRVGTEAFF. CDR3 DNA: TGCGCCAGCAGCTTGGTGGGCAGGGTGGGCACTGAAGCTTTCTTT.

There are many counts of this clonotype. The V and J genes are TRBV9 and TRBJ2-7, with 11 bases that match TRBD2. The CDR3 has 15 amino acids. Trimming cost V 1 base and J 3 bases; bases outside gene matches: 3. The V gene's germline CDR1 is SGDLS and CDR2 YYNGEE. The CDR3, as DNA: TGTGCCAGCAGCGTAACTAGCGGGAGTGGCTACGAGCAGTACTTC. Its protein is CASSVTSGSGYEQYF.

This clonotype is medium-sized by share. This chain links TRBV25-1 with TRBJ2-1; D tentatively reads TRBD1 or TRBD2 (5 bases each). The germline gives CDR1 MGHDK, CDR2 SYGVNS. The length of the CDR3 is 15 residues. Trimming removed 4 bases from V and 1 base from J, with 11 bases in between. In DNA form, the CDR3 reads TGTGCCAGCAGTGGAGGGGTGGGATCCTACAATGAGCAGTTCTTC. Translation: CASSGGVGSYNEQFF. Full variable domain (rest looked up from reference TRBV25-1 and TRBJ2-1): EADIYQTPRYLVIGTGKKITLECSQTMGHDKMYWYQQDPGMELHLIHYSYGVNSTEKGDLSSESTVSRIRTEHFPLTLESARPSHTSQYLCASSGGVGSYNEQFFGPGTRLTVL.

This chain links TRBV4-1 with TRBJ2-7; TRBD1 agrees at 7 bases. The CDR3 spans 14 residues. The V and J ends lost 6 bases and 5 bases, in that order; junction bases with no gene match: 10. Germline V lookup: CDR1 MGHRA, CDR2 YSYEKL. The CDR3 spells CASRQPTGIDEQYF. The CDR3, as DNA: TGCGCCAGCAGACAACCGACAGGGATCGACGAGCAGTACTTC.

This chain joins TRBV6-5 and TRBJ1-1, with D hard to call. Deletions cut 5 bases from V and 4 bases from J, with 14 bases between. Germline V CDR1 and CDR2: MNHEY, SVGAGI. The CDR3 runs to 14 residues. The CDR3 DNA reads as TGTGCCAGCAGTCGACGGCGATCGGGCACTGAAGCTTTCTTT. This sequence encodes CASSRRRSGTEAFF.

Worth noting for this clonotype: A read error is possible here, since a much larger clone lies one base away. The rearrangement uses TRBV5-1 and TRBJ2-7; maybe TRBD1 (7 bases). Germline V CDR1 and CDR2: SGHRS, YFSETQ. This CDR3 contains 14 residues. The CDR3 here is CASSMGTADYKQYF. The CDR3 DNA reads as TGCGCCAGCAGCATGGGGACAGCGGACTACAAGCAGTACTTC. The full variable domain, completed using reference TRBV5-1 and TRBJ2-7, is KAGVTQTPRYLIKTRGQQVTLSCSPISGHRSVSWYQQTPGQGLQFLFEYFSETQRNKGNFPGRFSGRQFSNSRSEMNVSTLELGDSALYLCASSMGTADYKQYFGPGTRLTVT.

Comment on this clonotype: A much bigger clone sits one base away, suggesting this may be a read error. The V and J genes are TRBV9 and TRBJ2-5, with 8 bases matching TRBD2. Germline lookup yields CDR1 SGDLS and CDR2 YYNGEE. The length of the CDR3 is 14 residues. V lost 6 bases and J lost 3; bases outside the gene matches: 7. The CDR3 loop is CASILSGSKETQYF. The CDR3 coding sequence is TGTGCCAGCATCTTGAGCGGGAGCAAAGAGACCCAGTACTTC. Full variable domain (outside the CDR3, taken from reference TRBV9 and TRBJ2-5): DSGVTQTPKHLITATGQRVTLRCSPRSGDLSVYWYQQSLDQGLQFLIQYYNGEERAKGNILERFSAQQFPDLHSELNLSSLELGDSALYFCASILSGSKETQYFGPGTRLLVL.

On this clonotype: A read error may produce the germline difference seen at one junction end. The gene calls are TRBV6-5 and TRBJ1-5; D is ambiguous. The CDR3 covers 14 residues. Germline values: CDR1 MNHEY, CDR2 SVGAGI. The CDR3 nucleotides are TGCGCCAGCAGTTCCACCTTCGTCGAACAGCCCCAGCATTTT. It translates to CASSSTFVEQPQHF.

This clonotype occurred many times. The chain combines TRBV4-1 with TRBJ2-3; tentatively, D is TRBD2 (6 bases). The V gene lost 8 bases and the J gene lost 6 bases, with 15 bases spanning the gap. Germline V CDR1 and CDR2: MGHRA, YSYEKL. This CDR3 has 13 residues. CDR3 protein: CASGGSPRDTQYF. The CDR3 DNA follows: TGCGCCAGCGGAGGGTCCCCTCGGGATACGCAGTATTTT.

This clonotype was observed many times. V gene TRBV9 combines with J gene TRBJ1-2; D unclear. Looked up from germline, CDR1 is SGDLS and CDR2 is YYNGEE. V was clipped by 0 bases and J by 5 bases, with 8 bases between them. The CDR3 totals 13 residues. CDR3 residues: CASSVAVSYGYTF. DNA of the CDR3: TGTGCCAGCAGCGTAGCGGTCTCGTATGGCTACACCTTC.

This clonotype came up many times. J is TRBJ2-1 and V is TRBV20-1; 7 nucleotides match TRBD2. J lost 3 bases, V lost 0 bases, and 8 bases had no gene match. The length of the CDR3 is 16 residues. Germline V CDR1 and CDR2: DFQATT, SNEGSKA (reference sequence). Here the CDR3 DNA reads TGCAGTGCTAGAGATTTGAGGGAGGGCCTCTACAATGAGCAGTTCTTC. Its protein product is CSARDLREGLYNEQFF.